The following is a T cell receptor (beta chain) sequence with its context. Its specificity is unknown. Isolated RNA was reverse transcribed into cDNA used as the sequencing template. Data came from immunoSEQ multiplex PCR; TCRdb stores just in-frame clones and leaves some out. The sample lists 160,000 or so clones; around 55% were seen once. Germline V gene sequence: CDR1 MDHEN, CDR2 SYDVKM. Germline trimming cut 6 bases from V and 3 bases from J; bases unmatched to any gene: 4. There are 14 residues in the CDR3. The data were obtained in a study of CD8+ T cells in alopecia areata. At the level of the study: Treatment comprised oral tofacitinib, 5 to 10 mg twice daily, in treated patients.

General study findings and limits: Researchers report lesional scalp, most notably alopecia totalis/universalis, outstripped normal scalp in clonality. Sequence data from scalp samples additionally include resident alphabeta T cells of normal skin.

This rearrangement joins TRBV28 to TRBJ2-1; 8 bases map to TRBD2. The TCR sequence derives from a human donor with alopecia areata. Sequencing was performed on CD8+ T cells sorted from blood, taken at week 0. CDR3 protein: CASSLSGGYNEQFF. The CDR3 bases are TGTGCCAGCAGCCTGAGCGGGGGCTACAATGAGCAGTTCTTC.